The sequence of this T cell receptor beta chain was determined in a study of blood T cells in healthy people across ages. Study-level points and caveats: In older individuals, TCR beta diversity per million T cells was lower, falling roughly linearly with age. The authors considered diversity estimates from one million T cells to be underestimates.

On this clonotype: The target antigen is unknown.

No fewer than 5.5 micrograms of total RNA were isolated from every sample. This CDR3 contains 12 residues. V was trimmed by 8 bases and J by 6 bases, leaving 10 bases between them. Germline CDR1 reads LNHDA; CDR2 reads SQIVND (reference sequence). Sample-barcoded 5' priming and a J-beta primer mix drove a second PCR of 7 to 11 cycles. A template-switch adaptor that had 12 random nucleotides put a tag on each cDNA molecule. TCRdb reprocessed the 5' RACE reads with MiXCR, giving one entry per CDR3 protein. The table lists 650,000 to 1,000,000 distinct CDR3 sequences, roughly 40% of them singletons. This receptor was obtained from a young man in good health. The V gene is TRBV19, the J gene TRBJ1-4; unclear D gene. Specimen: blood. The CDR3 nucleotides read TGTGCCAGTTCTGGGTTAGATGAAAAACTGTTTTTT. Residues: CASSGLDEKLFF.